This T cell receptor beta chain is from a study of tissue T cells after allogeneic stem cell transplantation. Study information: Of the grafts for graft-versus-host disease patients, several were unmodified and three CD34-selected. CD3+ T cells were flow-sorted when enough cells; otherwise DNA extracted directly.

TCRbeta CDR3 was sequenced at survey depth with template counts. Sequenced by immunoSEQ multiplex PCR; TCRdb stores in-frame clones only, minus some. The repertoire holds roughly 25,000 clones, with about 89% as singletons. This CDR3 comprises 17 residues. Between the trimmed V and J ends, which lost 4 bases and 4 bases, there was a span of 23 bases. The germline gives CDR1 SGHAT, CDR2 FQNNGV. Study-level results: TCR repertoires tracked anatomic similarity, regardless of disease or transplant status.

Concerning this clone: Its antigen is currently unknown.

V gene TRBV11-2 combines with J gene TRBJ2-7; perhaps TRBD1 as D (6 bases). The source material was blood, sampled before transplantation. This sequence was found in a male donor at least 60 years old who later had graft-versus-host disease after an allogeneic stem cell transplant. The chain's CDR3 is CASSSSIGQGFRYEQYF. Here the CDR3 DNA reads TGTGCCAGCAGCTCATCTATCGGGCAGGGGTTTAGGTACGAGCAGTACTTC.